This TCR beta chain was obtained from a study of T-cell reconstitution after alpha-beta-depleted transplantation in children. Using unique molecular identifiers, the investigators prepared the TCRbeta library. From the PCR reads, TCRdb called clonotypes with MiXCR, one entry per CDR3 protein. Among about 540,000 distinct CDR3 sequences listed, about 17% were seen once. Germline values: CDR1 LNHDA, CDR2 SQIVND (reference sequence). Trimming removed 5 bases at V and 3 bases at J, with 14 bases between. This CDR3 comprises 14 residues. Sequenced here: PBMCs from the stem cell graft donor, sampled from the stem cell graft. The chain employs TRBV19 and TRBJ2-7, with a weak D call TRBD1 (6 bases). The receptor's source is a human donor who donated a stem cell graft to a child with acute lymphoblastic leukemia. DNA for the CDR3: TGTGCCAGTAGTTGGGCAGGGGAAGTCTACGAGCAGTACTTC. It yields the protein CASSWAGEVYEQYF.